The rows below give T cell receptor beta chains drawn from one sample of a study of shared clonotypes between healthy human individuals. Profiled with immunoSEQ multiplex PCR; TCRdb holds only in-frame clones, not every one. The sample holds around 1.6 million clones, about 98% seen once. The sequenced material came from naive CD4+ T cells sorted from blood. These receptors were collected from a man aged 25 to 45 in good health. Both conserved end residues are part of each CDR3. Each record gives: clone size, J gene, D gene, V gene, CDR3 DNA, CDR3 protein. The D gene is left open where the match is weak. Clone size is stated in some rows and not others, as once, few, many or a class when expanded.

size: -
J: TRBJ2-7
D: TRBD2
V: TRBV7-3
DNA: TGTGCCAGCAGCCTAGGGACTAGCGGGGCCGGGAAGCAGTACTTC
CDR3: CASSLGTSGAGKQYF

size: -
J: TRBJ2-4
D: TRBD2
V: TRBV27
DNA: TGTGCCAGCAGTTCTCCCCTTCCAGCGGGAGGAGGATTAGCCAAAAACATTCAGTACTTC
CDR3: CASSSPLPAGGGLAKNIQYF

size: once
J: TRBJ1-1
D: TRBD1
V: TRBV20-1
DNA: TGCAGCACGACAGGGCCCACTGAAGCTTTCTTT
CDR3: CSTTGPTEAFF

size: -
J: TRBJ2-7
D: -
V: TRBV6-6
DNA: TGTGCCAGCAGTTACTCAGCCTCGATCCCCTCCTACGAGCAGTACTTC
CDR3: CASSYSASIPSYEQYF

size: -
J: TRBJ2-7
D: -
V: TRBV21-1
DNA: TGTGCCAGCAGCGTATCCGGGACACCAAGCTCCTACGAGCAGTACTTC
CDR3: CASSVSGTPSSYEQYF

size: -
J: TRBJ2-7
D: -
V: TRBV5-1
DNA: TGCGCCAGCGCTCGGGTCAGACCATACGAGCAGTACTTC
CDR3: CASARVRPYEQYF

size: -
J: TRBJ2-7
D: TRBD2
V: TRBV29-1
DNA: TGCAGCGCCCTCGGGGCGGGAGACTACGAGCAGTACTTC
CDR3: CSALGAGDYEQYF

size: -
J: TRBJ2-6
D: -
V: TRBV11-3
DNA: TGTGCCAGCAGCACACCGTTCCCGTCCTCCTCTGGGGCCAACGTCCTGACTTTC
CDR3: CASSTPFPSSSGANVLTF

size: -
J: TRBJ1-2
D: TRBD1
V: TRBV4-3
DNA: TGCGCCAGCAGCCAGACCGGACAGGGGCGACACTATGGCTACACCTTC
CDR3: CASSQTGQGRHYGYTF

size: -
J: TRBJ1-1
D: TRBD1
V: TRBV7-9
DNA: TGTGCCAGCAGCTTAGAAGGGACAGGTCGGGCTGAAGCTTTCTTT
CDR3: CASSLEGTGRAEAFF

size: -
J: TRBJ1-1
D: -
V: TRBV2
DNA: TGTGCCAGCAGTGTAATCGGACACAGGAACACTGAAGCTTTCTTT
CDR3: CASSVIGHRNTEAFF

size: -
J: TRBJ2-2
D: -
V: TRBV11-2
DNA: TGTGCCAGCAGCTTCCGCTTTGAGGACACCGGGGAGCTGTTTTTT
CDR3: CASSFRFEDTGELFF

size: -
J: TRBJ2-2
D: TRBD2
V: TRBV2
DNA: TGTGCCAGCCTAGCGGGAGGTAACACCGGGGAGCTGTTTTTT
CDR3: CASLAGGNTGELFF

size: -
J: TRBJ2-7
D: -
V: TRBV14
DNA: TGTGCCAGCAGCCCTCCCGGAAGCAGGGGAGACCACGAGCAGTACTTC
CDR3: CASSPPGSRGDHEQYF

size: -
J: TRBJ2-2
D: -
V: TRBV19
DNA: TGTGCCAGTAATTTCCAGGCGAACACCGGGGAGCTGTTTTTT
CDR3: CASNFQANTGELFF

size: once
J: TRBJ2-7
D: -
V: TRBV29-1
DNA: TGCAGCGTTGAATTTCGGATCCAGGGCTCCGAGCAGTACTTC
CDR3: CSVEFRIQGSEQYF

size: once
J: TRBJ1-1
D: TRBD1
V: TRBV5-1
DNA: TGCGCCAGCACCCTACAGGGGACTGCGAACACTGAAGCTTTCTTT
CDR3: CASTLQGTANTEAFF

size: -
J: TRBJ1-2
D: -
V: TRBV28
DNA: TGTGCCAGCAGTTGGAAGGAATATGGCTACACCTTC
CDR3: CASSWKEYGYTF

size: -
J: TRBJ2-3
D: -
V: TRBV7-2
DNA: TGTGCCAGCAGCTTAGTCTGGCGCTTTGGGGATACGCAGTATTTT
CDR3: CASSLVWRFGDTQYF

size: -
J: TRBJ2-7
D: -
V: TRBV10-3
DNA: TGTGCCATCAATGATGGGGGCGGCGAGCAGTACTTC
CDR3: CAINDGGGEQYF

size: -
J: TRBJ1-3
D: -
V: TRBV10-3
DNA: TGTGCCATCAGTGAATGGGGGCTCTGGGGTGGAAACACCATATATTTT
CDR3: CAISEWGLWGGNTIYF

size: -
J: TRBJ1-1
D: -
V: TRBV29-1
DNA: TGCAGCGTTGAGGTTAGGGGCCGGGTCACTGAAGCTTTCTTT
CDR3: CSVEVRGRVTEAFF

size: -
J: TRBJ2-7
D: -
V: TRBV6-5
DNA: TGTGCCAGCAGTTACTCGGAGGGGGTATCGTTAGAGCAGTACTTC
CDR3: CASSYSEGVSLEQYF

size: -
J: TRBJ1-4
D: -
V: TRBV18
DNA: TGTGCCAGCTCACCTCCGAATGAAAAACTGTTTTTT
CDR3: CASSPPNEKLFF

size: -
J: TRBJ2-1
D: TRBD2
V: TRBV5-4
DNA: TGTGCCAGCAGCCCGGAAACTAGCGGACACTATTACAATGAGCAGTTCTTC
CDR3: CASSPETSGHYYNEQFF

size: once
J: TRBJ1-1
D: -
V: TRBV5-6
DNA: TGTGCCAGCAGTAGAACCATGAACACTGAAGCTTTCTTT
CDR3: CASSRTMNTEAFF

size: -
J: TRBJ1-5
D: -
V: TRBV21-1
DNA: TGTGCCAGCAGCAAAGAGGCAGCAAAGCATCAGCCCCAGCATTTT
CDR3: CASSKEAAKHQPQHF

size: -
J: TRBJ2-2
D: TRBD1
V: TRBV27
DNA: TGTGCCAGCAGCCGGGACAGGGGGCTGTACACCGGGGAGCTGTTTTTT
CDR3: CASSRDRGLYTGELFF

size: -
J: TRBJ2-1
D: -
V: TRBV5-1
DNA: TGCGCCAGCAGAAAATCCACCCGGCAGGGGCAAACCCGACCGGATGAGCAGTTCTTC
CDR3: CASRKSTRQGQTRPDEQFF

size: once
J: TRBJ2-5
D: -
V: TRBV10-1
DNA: TGCGCCAGCAGTTATCAGCGCAGCGTCGGGACCCAGTACTTC
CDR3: CASSYQRSVGTQYF

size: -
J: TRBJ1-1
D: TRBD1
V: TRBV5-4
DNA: TGTGCCAGCAGCGCACCTCAGGGGGTAGGGTCTGAAGCTTTCTTT
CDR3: CASSAPQGVGSEAFF

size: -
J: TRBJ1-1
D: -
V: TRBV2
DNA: TGTGCCAGCGAACGCGCCGGGGGAACTGAAGCTTTCTTT
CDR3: CASERAGGTEAFF

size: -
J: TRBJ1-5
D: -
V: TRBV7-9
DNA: TGTGCCAGCAGCTCCCGAAAGGGTATGGAAGGAGGCAATCAGCCCCAGCATTTT
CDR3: CASSSRKGMEGGNQPQHF

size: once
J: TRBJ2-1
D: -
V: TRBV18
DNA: TGTGCCAGCTCACCCCAGGTCGGGTGGGGGGCTGAGCAGTTCTTC
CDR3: CASSPQVGWGAEQFF

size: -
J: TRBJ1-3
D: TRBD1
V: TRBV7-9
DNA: TGTGCCAGCATCTGGACAGGCTCTGGAAACACCATATATTTT
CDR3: CASIWTGSGNTIYF

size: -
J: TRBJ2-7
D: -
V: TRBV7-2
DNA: TGTGCCAGCAGCTCCAGAGTGAATTATATGACCTACGAGCAGTACTTC
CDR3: CASSSRVNYMTYEQYF

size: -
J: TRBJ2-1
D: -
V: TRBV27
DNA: TGTGCCAGCAGCTTAAATTCGGATAAGCAGTTCTTC
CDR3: CASSLNSDKQFF

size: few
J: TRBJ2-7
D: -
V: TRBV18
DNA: TGTGCCAGCTCACCACCCGACGCCTACGAGCAGTACTTC
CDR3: CASSPPDAYEQYF

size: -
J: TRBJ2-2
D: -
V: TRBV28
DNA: TGTGCCAGCAGTTTATTGGGGGCAACGGGATTCTCCGGGGAGCTGTTTTTT
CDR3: CASSLLGATGFSGELFF

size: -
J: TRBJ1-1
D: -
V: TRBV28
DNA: TGTGCCAGCAGTTTAATAGCGAACACTGAAGCTTTCTTT
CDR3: CASSLIANTEAFF

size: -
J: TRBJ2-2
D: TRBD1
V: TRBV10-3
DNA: TGTGCCCTGAGGGACAGGGAGATCACCGGGGAGCTGTTTTTT
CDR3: CALRDREITGELFF

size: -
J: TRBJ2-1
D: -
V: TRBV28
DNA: TGTGCCAGCATTACGTGGAGGGAGCAGTTCTTC
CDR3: CASITWREQFF

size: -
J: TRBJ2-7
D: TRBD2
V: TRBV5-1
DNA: TGCGCCAGTACCCGTACCGGGGCAGCGGGGTCCTACGAGCAGTACTTC
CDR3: CASTRTGAAGSYEQYF

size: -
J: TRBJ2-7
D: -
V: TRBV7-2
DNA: TGTGCCAGCAGCTTGGCACCGACTAGTCGCGAGCAGTACTTC
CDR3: CASSLAPTSREQYF

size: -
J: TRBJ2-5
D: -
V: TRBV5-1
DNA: TGCGCCAGCAGCTTGACTACCCGGGGGGAGACCCAGTACTTC
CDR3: CASSLTTRGETQYF

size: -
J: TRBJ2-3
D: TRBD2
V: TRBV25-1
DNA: TGTGCCAGCAGTGAATCATCACTAGCGGCCACAGATACGCAGTATTTT
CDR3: CASSESSLAATDTQYF

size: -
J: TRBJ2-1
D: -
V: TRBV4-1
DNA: TGCGCCAGCAGCTCTCTTGATTGGCATGAGCAGTTCTTC
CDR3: CASSSLDWHEQFF

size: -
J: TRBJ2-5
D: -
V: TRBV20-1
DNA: TGCAGTGCTAGAAAGGAGACCCAGTACTTC
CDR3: CSARKETQYF

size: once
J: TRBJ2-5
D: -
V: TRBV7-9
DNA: TGTGCCAGCAGCTTCCTCCGCCCCCAAGAGACCCAGTACTTC
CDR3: CASSFLRPQETQYF

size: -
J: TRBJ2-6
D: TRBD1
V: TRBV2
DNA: TGTGCCAGCAGTCCCACAGGGGCCGTCATCTCTGGGGCCAACGTCCTGACTTTC
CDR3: CASSPTGAVISGANVLTF

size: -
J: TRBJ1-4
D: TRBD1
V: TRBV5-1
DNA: TGCGCCAGCAGCCCACAGGGGATTAATGAAAAACTGTTTTTT
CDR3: CASSPQGINEKLFF

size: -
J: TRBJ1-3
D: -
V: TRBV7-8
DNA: TGTGCCAGCAGCTTTGAGGGTAACACCATATATTTT
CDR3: CASSFEGNTIYF

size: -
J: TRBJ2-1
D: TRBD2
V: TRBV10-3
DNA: TGTGCCATCAGGAAGGGACTAGCGGAGGATGAGCAGTTCTTC
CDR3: CAIRKGLAEDEQFF

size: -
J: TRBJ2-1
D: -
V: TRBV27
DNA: TGTGCCAGCAGACAGAGGGGGGTAGGCTCCTACAATGAGCAGTTCTTC
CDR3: CASRQRGVGSYNEQFF

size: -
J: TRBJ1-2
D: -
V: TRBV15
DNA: TGTGCCACCAGCTTTTCGCCCGGGATCAGCTATGGCTACACCTTC
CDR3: CATSFSPGISYGYTF

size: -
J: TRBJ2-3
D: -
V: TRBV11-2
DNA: TGTGCCAGCAGCTCGCCCGGGGGCCCCACCCGAAATACGCAGTATTTT
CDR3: CASSSPGGPTRNTQYF

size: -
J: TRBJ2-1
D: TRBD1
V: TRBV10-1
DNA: TGCGCCAGCAGCGACAGGCGACAGGGGTACAATGAGCAGTTCTTC
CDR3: CASSDRRQGYNEQFF